The source of this T cell receptor beta chain is a study of cytomegalovirus exposure and HLA in healthy donors. Findings of the study overall: A missense variant in DCLRE1C was later tied to TCR beta V- and J-gene trimming. In a later analysis, approximately 18,000 TCR beta sequences were associated with HLA alleles at 0.05 false discovery rate. Later analysis showed TCR association rates varying by HLA locus, highest for DRB1 and lowest for HLA-C.

Primers for the PCR totalled 60 Vbeta and 13 Jbeta. Profiled with immunoSEQ multiplex PCR; TCRdb holds only in-frame clones, not every one. This table has 150,000 to 200,000 clones, 70% to 90% appearing once. This clone was seen more than once but under ten times. Its specificity is unknown. This CDR3 has 15 amino acids. Per the germline V gene, CDR1 is SGHNT and CDR2 is YYREEE (reference sequence). J was trimmed by 0 bases and V by 3 bases; bases with no gene match: 4. Sequencing was performed on PBMCs. V usage is TRBV5-4 and J usage is TRBJ2-7; 9 bases line up with TRBD2. The source of this sequence is a man younger than 40 in good health and CMV-seropositive. The CDR3 DNA sequence: TGTGCCAGCAGCTCCACTAGCGGGTTCTCCTACGAGCAGTACTTC. Protein sequence: CASSSTSGFSYEQYF. Based on the CDR3 plus reference TRBV5-4 and TRBJ2-7, the full variable domain is ETGVTQSPTHLIKTRGQQVTLRCSSQSGHNTVSWYQQALGQGPQFIFQYYREEENGRGNFPPRFSGLQFPNYSSELNVNALELDDSALYLCASSSTSGFSYEQYFGPGTRLTVT.